This is a list of T cell receptor beta chains from one sample in a study of cytomegalovirus exposure and HLA in healthy donors. Data came from immunoSEQ multiplex PCR; TCRdb stores just in-frame clones and leaves some out. The sample lists roughly 70,000 clones, around 82% occurring once. The sequenced material came from PBMCs. Every receptor here comes from a man aged 18 to 30 in good health and CMV-seronegative. Each CDR3 is given with its conserved first and last residue. The D gene is left open where the match is weak. The size field is filled for only some rows; it gives once, few, many or a size class.

j_gene: TRBJ2-7; v_gene: TRBV2; abundance: NA; d_gene: TRBD2; CDR3nt: TGTGCCAGCAGGCAAAGGCTAGCGGGTTCCTACGAGCAGTACTTC; CDR3aa: CASRQRLAGSYEQYF
j_gene: TRBJ2-7; v_gene: TRBV2; abundance: once; d_gene: NA; CDR3nt: TGTGCCAGCAGGGGGGGCTACGAGCAGTACTTC; CDR3aa: CASRGGYEQYF
j_gene: TRBJ2-1; v_gene: TRBV11-2; abundance: NA; d_gene: TRBD2; CDR3nt: TGTGCCAGCAGAACGGTCAGCGGGGGTGGCAATGAGCAGTTCTTC; CDR3aa: CASRTVSGGGNEQFF
j_gene: TRBJ1-5; v_gene: TRBV6-1; abundance: NA; d_gene: NA; CDR3nt: TGTGCCAGCAGTCCCCCGTTAGGGAGTCAGCCCCAGCATTTT; CDR3aa: CASSPPLGSQPQHF
j_gene: TRBJ2-2; v_gene: TRBV5-4; abundance: NA; d_gene: TRBD2; CDR3nt: TGTGCCAGCAGCTTGAGACTAGCGGTGACCGGGGAGCTGTTTTTT; CDR3aa: CASSLRLAVTGELFF
j_gene: TRBJ2-7; v_gene: TRBV9; abundance: NA; d_gene: NA; CDR3nt: TGTGCCAGCAGCGTAGACTCGACAGGCTACGAGCAGTACTTC; CDR3aa: CASSVDSTGYEQYF
j_gene: TRBJ2-6; v_gene: TRBV13; abundance: NA; d_gene: NA; CDR3nt: TGTGCCAGCCGAGTTATCCGATCTGGGGCCAACGTCCTGACTTTC; CDR3aa: CASRVIRSGANVLTF
j_gene: TRBJ2-6; v_gene: TRBV19; abundance: NA; d_gene: TRBD1; CDR3nt: TGTGCCAGTAGTCTCAGGACAGGGGCGAGTGGGGCCAACGCCCTGACTTTC; CDR3aa: CASSLRTGASGANALTF
j_gene: TRBJ2-3; v_gene: TRBV19; abundance: NA; d_gene: NA; CDR3nt: TGTGCCAGTAGTATCAAGGACTCCCTAACCTACACAGATACGCAGTATTTT; CDR3aa: CASSIKDSLTYTDTQYF
j_gene: TRBJ2-7; v_gene: TRBV28; abundance: NA; d_gene: TRBD1; CDR3nt: TGTGCCAGCAGTTTGGGAGACAGGGTCTCCTACGAGCAGTACTTC; CDR3aa: CASSLGDRVSYEQYF
j_gene: TRBJ1-3; v_gene: TRBV2; abundance: once; d_gene: NA; CDR3nt: TGTGCCAGCAGTGAAACGGGACTTACCTCTGGAAACACCATATATTTT; CDR3aa: CASSETGLTSGNTIYF
j_gene: TRBJ1-3; v_gene: TRBV29-1; abundance: NA; d_gene: NA; CDR3nt: TGCAGCGTTGTCGGGGGGGCGTTTGGAAACACCATATATTTT; CDR3aa: CSVVGGAFGNTIYF
j_gene: TRBJ2-2; v_gene: TRBV7-2; abundance: NA; d_gene: NA; CDR3nt: TGTGCCAGCAGCTTGGGAGGGGGTAGAGGGGCCGGGGAGCTGTTTTTT; CDR3aa: CASSLGGGRGAGELFF
j_gene: TRBJ2-3; v_gene: TRBV7-6; abundance: NA; d_gene: NA; CDR3nt: TGTGCCAGCAGGACAGTAAGCACAGATACGCAGTATTTT; CDR3aa: CASRTVSTDTQYF
j_gene: TRBJ2-5; v_gene: TRBV2; abundance: NA; d_gene: TRBD2; CDR3nt: TGTGCCACCCCGGGGCGGGGACTAGCGGAACAAGAGACCCAGTACTTC; CDR3aa: CATPGRGLAEQETQYF
j_gene: TRBJ2-1; v_gene: TRBV7-2; abundance: NA; d_gene: TRBD2; CDR3nt: TGTGCCAGCACCCGAACGGGGACTAGTCACAATGAGCAGTTCTTC; CDR3aa: CASTRTGTSHNEQFF
j_gene: TRBJ1-1; v_gene: TRBV28; abundance: NA; d_gene: TRBD1; CDR3nt: TGTGCCATCGAACAGGGGGCCATGAACACTGAAGCTTTCTTT; CDR3aa: CAIEQGAMNTEAFF
j_gene: TRBJ1-5; v_gene: TRBV5-5; abundance: few; d_gene: NA; CDR3nt: TGTGCCAGCAGCCGGTTGAATCAGCCCCAGCATTTT; CDR3aa: CASSRLNQPQHF
j_gene: TRBJ1-6; v_gene: TRBV6-5; abundance: NA; d_gene: TRBD1; CDR3nt: TGTGCCAGCAGTTACTCGTCTCCGACAGGGGTTTCACCCCTCCACTTT; CDR3aa: CASSYSSPTGVSPLHF
j_gene: TRBJ2-3; v_gene: TRBV30; abundance: NA; d_gene: NA; CDR3nt: TGTGCCTGGAGTGAACTAGGGCTCACAGATACGCAGTATTTT; CDR3aa: CAWSELGLTDTQYF
j_gene: TRBJ2-5; v_gene: TRBV28; abundance: NA; d_gene: NA; CDR3nt: TGTGCCAGCAGTTTGCAGGGTTCGTGGGTAGAGACCCAGTACTTC; CDR3aa: CASSLQGSWVETQYF
j_gene: TRBJ2-7; v_gene: TRBV7-2; abundance: NA; d_gene: TRBD1; CDR3nt: TGTGCCAGCAGCTTAAGGTCGGGACAGGGTTTTCCCTACGAGCAGTACTTC; CDR3aa: CASSLRSGQGFPYEQYF
j_gene: TRBJ2-2; v_gene: TRBV4-2; abundance: NA; d_gene: TRBD1; CDR3nt: TGTGCCAGCAGCCAAACGAGACAGGGGCCCGGGGAGCTGTTTTTT; CDR3aa: CASSQTRQGPGELFF
j_gene: TRBJ1-2; v_gene: TRBV5-6; abundance: NA; d_gene: NA; CDR3nt: TGTGCCAGCAGCTTGGGGGGCAGGGTTATGTATGGCTACACCTTC; CDR3aa: CASSLGGRVMYGYTF
j_gene: TRBJ2-3; v_gene: TRBV7-3; abundance: few; d_gene: NA; CDR3nt: TGTGCCAGCAGCCAGAGCGGAGATACGCAGTATTTT; CDR3aa: CASSQSGDTQYF
j_gene: TRBJ2-7; v_gene: TRBV27; abundance: NA; d_gene: NA; CDR3nt: TGTGCCAGCAGTCTCCGACATCCTTCATACGAGCAGTACTTC; CDR3aa: CASSLRHPSYEQYF
j_gene: TRBJ2-2; v_gene: TRBV27; abundance: NA; d_gene: NA; CDR3nt: TGTGCCAGCAGTTTTTTACGGGGGCAGGGGGACACCGGGGAGCTGTTTTTT; CDR3aa: CASSFLRGQGDTGELFF
j_gene: TRBJ2-7; v_gene: TRBV7-8; abundance: NA; d_gene: NA; CDR3nt: TGTGCCAGCAGCCTGCAGACAGGCAGCTCCTACGAGCAGTACTTC; CDR3aa: CASSLQTGSSYEQYF
j_gene: TRBJ1-6; v_gene: TRBV11-2; abundance: few; d_gene: NA; CDR3nt: TGTGCCAGCTCGAGGCGCTCCTATAATTCACCCCTCCACTTT; CDR3aa: CASSRRSYNSPLHF
j_gene: TRBJ1-2; v_gene: TRBV7-2; abundance: NA; d_gene: NA; CDR3nt: TGTGCCAGCAGCTTAATCCTTCGGGGGTATGGCTACACCTTC; CDR3aa: CASSLILRGYGYTF
j_gene: TRBJ2-1; v_gene: TRBV20-1; abundance: NA; d_gene: NA; CDR3nt: TGCAGTGCTAGTTCTCCGGATGAGCAGTTCTTC; CDR3aa: CSASSPDEQFF
j_gene: TRBJ1-2; v_gene: TRBV5-6; abundance: NA; d_gene: TRBD1; CDR3nt: TGTGCCAGCAGCTCCGGGACAGGGAACTATGGCTACACCTTC; CDR3aa: CASSSGTGNYGYTF
j_gene: TRBJ2-5; v_gene: TRBV19; abundance: NA; d_gene: NA; CDR3nt: TGTGCCAGTACAGGGGCCTCCTTGGGGACCCAGTACTTC; CDR3aa: CASTGASLGTQYF
j_gene: TRBJ2-5; v_gene: TRBV6-1; abundance: once; d_gene: NA; CDR3nt: TGTGCCAGCAGTGAAGTATCGGGGAGCCAAGAGACCCAGTACTTC; CDR3aa: CASSEVSGSQETQYF
j_gene: TRBJ2-3; v_gene: TRBV27; abundance: NA; d_gene: NA; CDR3nt: TGTGCCAGCAGTTTAGGGCGTGGACAGCCAAGAGGAGATACGCAGTATTTT; CDR3aa: CASSLGRGQPRGDTQYF